These 32 T cell receptor beta chains share one sample of origin, sequenced in a study of early T cells in non-severe SARS-CoV-2 infection. MiXCR, run by TCRdb on the 5' RACE reads, gives a single entry per CDR3 protein. The sample lists about 70,000 distinct CDR3 sequences, roughly 15% occurring once. Material: whole blood, obtained at baseline. These receptors all come from an adult who was a healthcare worker with PCR-confirmed SARS-CoV-2 infection or an uninfected control (not recorded which).

The genes are TRBV9 and TRBJ2-7, with TRBD2 identical over 13 bases. The length of the CDR3 is 15 residues. V dropped 0 bases and J dropped 5; count of bases not matched to a gene: 2. Germline CDR1 is SGDLS and CDR2 is YYNGEE. The CDR3 bases are TGTGCCAGCAGCGTAGCCGGACTAGCGGGAGACGAGCAGTACTTC. It translates to CASSVAGLAGDEQYF.

This clonotype was observed a few times. V is TRBV18 and J is TRBJ1-1, with 7 bases that match TRBD1. The trim removed 3 bases at V and 4 bases at J, leaving 14 bases unmatched. CDR1 and CDR2 (germline): KGHSH, LQKENI. The CDR3 length is 17 residues. CDR3 residues: CASSPHIRQGDGTEAFF. CDR3 DNA sequence: TGTGCCAGCTCACCCCATATACGACAGGGCGATGGCACTGAAGCTTTCTTT.

To note about this clonotype: One base away lies a much larger clone, so this may be a sequencing read error. The rearrangement links TRBV5-1 to TRBJ1-2; D call uncertain. From germline, CDR1 is SGHRS and CDR2 YFSETQ. The CDR3 is 11 residues long. In DNA form, the CDR3 reads TGCGCCAACAGCTTGAGGGATGGCTACACCTTC. Its translation: CANSLRDGYTF.

The chain couples TRBV20-1 to TRBJ2-1, with 7 nucleotides matching TRBD2. CDR1 and CDR2 (germline): DFQATT, SNEGSKA (reference sequence). The CDR3 length is 16 residues. The V gene end was trimmed by 1 base and the J gene end by 1 base; junction bases not matched to a gene: 7. For the CDR3, the DNA is TGCAGTGCTAGAGCCCCGGGACTACCTTCCTACAATGAGCAGTTCTTC. Protein product: CSARAPGLPSYNEQFF.

This clonotype was counted once. The genes are TRBV7-2 and TRBJ1-4; unclear D gene. Trimming stripped 3 bases from V and 5 bases from J, with 7 bases between. Germline values: CDR1 SGHTA, CDR2 FQGNSA. The CDR3 consists of 13 residues. The CDR3 DNA reads TGTGCCAGCAGCTTCGGGGTGAATGAAAAACTGTTTTTT. This encodes CASSFGVNEKLFF.

The J gene is TRBJ2-5, the V gene TRBV21-1; whether TRBD1, the table's D call, matches the DNA was not checked. TRBV21-1 is a recognized pseudogene. CDR3 length: 13 amino acids. As DNA, the CDR3 is TGTGCCAGCAGAAAGGGGGGCCATGAGACCCAGTACTTC. Translation gives CASRKGGHETQYF.

The V call is TRBV5-1, the J call TRBJ2-1, with 13 bases matching TRBD2. Per germline, CDR1 SGHRS and CDR2 YFSETQ. After removal of 3 bases from V and 7 bases from J, the junction contained 4 bases not matched to a gene. The CDR3 contains 15 residues. The CDR3 region has the DNA TGCGCCAGCAGCTGGACTAGCGGGAGTCGTAATGAGCAGTTCTTC. It yields the protein CASSWTSGSRNEQFF.

The chain has TRBV7-9 and TRBJ2-1, with D perhaps TRBD1 or TRBD2 (5 bases each). Germline V lookup: CDR1 SEHNR, CDR2 FQNEAQ (reference sequence). This CDR3 comprises 13 residues. V lost 3 bases to trimming and J lost 9 bases, with 12 bases between them. The CDR3 reads CASSLGVPGEQFF. The CDR3, as DNA: TGTGCCAGCAGCTTGGGGGTTCCGGGTGAGCAGTTCTTC.

This chain links TRBV12-5 with TRBJ2-2, with no clear D. This CDR3 has 13 amino acids. V shed 5 bases and J shed 2 bases, with 6 bases lying between them. Germline V gives CDR1 LGHNT, CDR2 FRNRAP. This CDR3 is CASGSTNTGELFF. The CDR3 DNA is TGTGCTAGTGGTAGCACCAACACCGGGGAGCTGTTTTTT. Based on the CDR3 plus reference TRBV12-5 and TRBJ2-2, the full variable domain is DARVTQTPRHKVTEMGQEVTMRCQPILGHNTVFWYRQTMMQGLELLAYFRNRAPLDDSGMPKDRFSAEMPDATLATLKIQPSEPRDSAVYFCASGSTNTGELFFGEGSRLTVL.

The chain is built from TRBV20-1 and TRBJ2-1, with 8 bases that match TRBD1. The germline gives CDR1 DFQATT, CDR2 SNEGSKA (reference sequence). Unmatched junction bases numbered 3, after V lost 3 bases and J lost 8 bases. The CDR3 covers 12 residues. CDR3 loop: CSARNRGDEQFF. For the CDR3, the DNA is TGCAGTGCTAGGAACAGGGGGGATGAGCAGTTCTTC.

This clonotype was detected a few times. This sequence joins TRBV20-1 and TRBJ2-3; no reliable D call. Trimming took off 0 bases at V and 4 bases at J, with 11 bases between the two ends. The CDR3 loop spans 14 amino acids. Germline CDR1 DFQATT, CDR2 SNEGSKA (reference sequence). The CDR3 nucleotides read TGCAGTGCTAGAGACGGCGTGTCCCCAGATACGCAGTATTTT. Protein sequence: CSARDGVSPDTQYF.

A few counts support this clonotype. The CDR3 region is CASSEARGSVYEQFF. CDR3 nucleotide sequence: TGTGCCAGCAGTGAAGCGCGCGGGAGTGTGTATGAGCAGTTCTTC. The gene calls are TRBV6-1 and TRBJ2-1; 7 bases line up with TRBD2. The J segment lost 8 bases and the V segment lost 0 bases, leaving 7 bases of the junction unmatched. The germline V gene encodes CDR1 MNHNS and CDR2 SASEGT. The CDR3 runs to 15 residues.

The sample holds a few counts of this clonotype. J is TRBJ1-1 and V is TRBV7-3; D gene ambiguous. Germline V CDR1 and CDR2: SGHTA, FQGTGA. This CDR3 region has 13 residues. Trimming removed 5 bases at V and 2 bases at J, with 9 bases between. In nucleotides, the CDR3 is TGTGCCAGCAGCAAAGGGAGTAACACTGAAGCTTTCTTT. It is translated as CASSKGSNTEAFF. The complete variable domain, with remaining parts taken from reference TRBV7-3 and TRBJ1-1, reads GAGVSQTPSNKVTEKGKYVELRCDPISGHTALYWYRQSLGQGPEFLIYFQGTGAADDSGLPNDRFFAVRPEGSVSTLKIQRTERGDSAVYLCASSKGSNTEAFFGQGTRLTVV.

This clonotype was detected only a few times. This chain links TRBV30 with TRBJ2-7, with D perhaps matching TRBD1 (5 bases). V lost 0 bases and J 0 bases, leaving 15 bases between the germline ends. Germline loops: CDR1 GTSNPN, CDR2 SVGIG (reference sequence). This CDR3 spans 16 amino acids. The CDR3 loop reads CAWSVFRLGLSYEQYF. CDR3 DNA sequence: TGTGCCTGGAGTGTCTTCAGACTGGGGCTCTCCTACGAGCAGTACTTC. The complete variable domain, with remaining parts taken from reference TRBV30 and TRBJ2-7, reads SQTIHQWPATLVQPVGSPLSLECTVEGTSNPNLYWYRQAAGRGLQLLFYSVGIGQISSEVPQNLSASRPQDRQFILSSKKLLLSDSGFYLCAWSVFRLGLSYEQYFGPGTRLTVT.

Only a few counts were recorded for this clonotype. V is TRBV20-1 and J is TRBJ2-3, with 8 bases matching TRBD2. V trimming: 8 bases; J trimming: 2 bases; junction bases outside the gene matches: 9. Germline V gene lookup returns CDR1 DFQATT and CDR2 SNEGSKA (reference sequence). CDR3 length: 14 residues. The CDR3 nucleotides read TGCAGTCCCGGGGGGGCGGGATACACAGATACGCAGTATTTT. It specifies CSPGGAGYTDTQYF.

The V gene is TRBV29-1, the J gene TRBJ2-2; 8 positions agree with TRBD2. The V and J ends lost 0 bases and 4 bases, in that order; junction bases with no gene match: 10. The CDR3 runs 17 residues. Germline CDR1 is SQVTM and CDR2 is ANQGSEA. CDR3 coding DNA: TGCAGCGTTGAAGATTGGAGAGCGGGAGCGGGCACCGGGGAGCTGTTTTTT. Residues: CSVEDWRAGAGTGELFF.

This clonotype was counted ten times or more. This chain links TRBV7-2 with TRBJ1-1; 7 bases agree with TRBD1. The CDR3 contains 15 residues. CDR1 is SGHTA and CDR2 is FQGNSA in the germline V gene. The ends lost 5 bases at V and 5 bases at J; junction bases unmatched: 11. The DNA for the CDR3 is TGTGCCAGCAGCACGCAGACAGGGTTGAGTACTGAAGCTTTCTTT. Translating it yields CASSTQTGLSTEAFF.

This clonotype was seen ten or more times. The chain joins TRBV6-4 to TRBJ2-1; 12 nucleotides agree with TRBD2. Germline V gives CDR1 MRHNA, CDR2 SNTAGT. Trimming took 0 bases from V and 6 from J; bases not matched to a gene: 0. CDR3 length equals 15 residues. CDR3 loop: CASSDSTSGSNEQFF. The CDR3 DNA follows: TGTGCCAGCAGTGACTCGACTAGCGGGAGCAATGAGCAGTTCTTC.

In its sample, this clonotype was seen a few times. The chain recombines TRBV7-9 with TRBJ1-1, with 11 bases aligning to TRBD1. Trimming removed 5 bases from V and 5 bases from J; junction bases left unmatched: 16. CDR1 and CDR2 from the germline V gene are SEHNR and FQNEAQ (reference sequence). The CDR3 extends over 18 amino acids. CDR3 DNA sequence: TGTGCCAGCAGCCGTCTCCTCGGCGGGACAGGGGGAAGGACTGAAGCTTTCTTT. Protein product: CASSRLLGGTGGRTEAFF.

J is TRBJ2-4 and V is TRBV12-3 or TRBV12-4; D is possibly TRBD2 (6 bases). With 0 bases removed from V and 7 bases from J, the gap between germline ends came to 10 bases. CDR3 length: 14 residues. The CDR3 loop is CASSLALEGNIQYF. The DNA of the CDR3 is TGTGCCAGCAGTTTAGCGCTGGAGGGGAACATTCAGTACTTC.

This clonotype was detected ten times or more. The chain links TRBV7-6 to TRBJ2-3, with D possibly being TRBD1 or TRBD2 (5 bases each). Germline-derived CDR1 and CDR2 are SGHVS and FNYEAQ. The CDR3 has 12 amino acids. The germline V and J ends were trimmed by 5 bases and 7 bases, with 10 bases remaining between them. CDR3: CASSTTGHTQYF. CDR3 bases: TGTGCCAGCAGCACCACGGGGCATACGCAGTATTTT.

The chain joins TRBV20-1 to TRBJ2-1; 10 bases line up with TRBD2. The CDR3 extends over 16 amino acids. The ends lost 5 bases at V and 4 bases at J; junction bases unmatched: 11. Germline V gene data show CDR1 as DFQATT and CDR2 as SNEGSKA (reference sequence). CDR3 nucleotides: TGCAGTGCTCCCCCCCGGCTAGCGGGAGCTTACAATGAGCAGTTCTTC. This encodes CSAPPRLAGAYNEQFF.

This clonotype was observed a handful of times. This chain connects TRBV6-2 or TRBV6-3 to TRBJ2-1; the match to TRBD2 covers 14 bases. The CDR3 runs to 16 residues. Germline-derived CDR1 and CDR2 are MNHEY and SVGEGT. Trimming cost V 5 bases and J 7 bases; bases outside gene matches: 7. CDR3 nucleotides: TGTGCCAGCAGTACCAGGACTAGCGGGAGGCTTAATGAGCAGTTCTTC. This encodes CASSTRTSGRLNEQFF.

This rearrangement joins TRBV28 to TRBJ2-3, with a weak D call TRBD2 (5 bases). This CDR3 contains 13 residues. CDR1 is MDHEN and CDR2 is SYDVKM in the germline V gene. Trimming cost V 7 bases and J 3 bases, with 11 bases left between them. CDR3 coding DNA: TGTGCCAGCAAGCGGACGGGTACAGATACGCAGTATTTT. It encodes CASKRTGTDTQYF.

This clonotype was counted a few times. Here the CDR3 reads CASSVAGGSYNEQFF. CDR3 DNA sequence: TGTGCCAGCAGCGTAGCGGGAGGCTCCTACAATGAGCAGTTCTTC. The gene calls are TRBV9 and TRBJ2-1; the match to TRBD2 covers 7 bases. The CDR3 is made up of 15 amino acids. CDR1 is SGDLS, CDR2 YYNGEE, per germline. V gave up 0 bases and J gave up 0 bases; unmatched junction bases: 0.

This clonotype was observed a handful of times. In nucleotides, the CDR3 is TGTGCCAGCAGCCAGACGACGAGTGGCGGCTACACCTTC. Its translation: CASSQTTSGGYTF. The chain recombines TRBV3-1 with TRBJ1-2, with no clear D. Trimming left V 3 bases short and J 8 bases short, with 13 bases between. CDR1 LGHDT and CDR2 YNNKEL come from the germline V gene (reference sequence). The CDR3 contains 13 residues.

This clonotype was detected a few times. The chain recombines TRBV9 with TRBJ1-4; 9 bases agree with TRBD1. The V gene's germline CDR1 is SGDLS and CDR2 YYNGEE. The CDR3 spans 15 residues. The junction had 4 bases not matched to a gene; V was cut back by 4 bases and J by 3 bases. The CDR3 spells CASSPRDRANEKLFF. CDR3 bases: TGTGCCAGCAGCCCTCGGGACAGGGCTAATGAAAAACTGTTTTTT.

The chain couples TRBV11-2 to TRBJ2-3; D gene unclear. CDR1 is SGHAT and CDR2 is FQNNGV in the germline V gene. V lost 0 bases, J lost 2 bases, and 6 bases lay in between. The CDR3 is 14 amino acids. CDR3 DNA: TGTGCCAGCAGCTTAGATGGACCCACAGATACGCAGTATTTT. It translates to CASSLDGPTDTQYF. Using reference TRBV11-2 and TRBJ2-3 for the parts outside the CDR3, the full variable domain is EAGVAQSPRYKIIEKRQSVAFWCNPISGHATLYWYQQILGQGPKLLIQFQNNGVVDDSQLPKDRFSAERLKGVDSTLKIQPAKLEDSAVYLCASSLDGPTDTQYFGPGTRLTVL.

The chain has TRBV12-3 or TRBV12-4 and TRBJ2-3; 9 nucleotides line up with TRBD2. This CDR3 has 16 amino acids. With V trimmed by 6 bases and J by 5 bases, 12 bases remained unmatched. CDR3 sequence reads: CASSPGIAGVGDTQYF. In DNA, the CDR3 is TGTGCCAGCAGCCCGGGGATAGCGGGAGTCGGAGATACGCAGTATTTT.

This chain connects TRBV5-6 to TRBJ2-1; D gene uncertain. Trimming cost V 4 bases and J 6 bases, with 5 bases left between them. Per germline, CDR1 SGHDT and CDR2 YYEEEE. There are 11 residues in the CDR3. The CDR3 sequence: CASSRINEQFF. The CDR3 nucleotides read TGTGCCAGCAGCAGAATCAATGAGCAGTTCTTC.

The chain links TRBV12-3 or TRBV12-4 to TRBJ1-4; D gene ambiguous. The ends were cut back, 3 bases at V and 4 bases at J, with 12 bases in the middle. The CDR3 spans 15 residues. The CDR3 protein is CASSFGQEFNEKLFF. In nucleotides, the CDR3 is TGTGCCAGCAGTTTTGGGCAGGAATTTAATGAAAAACTGTTTTTT.

The V and J genes are TRBV12-3 or TRBV12-4 and TRBJ1-1; 8 bases are a match to TRBD1. The CDR3 has 14 residues. J gave up 3 bases and V 7 bases, and 7 bases lay outside the gene matches. For the CDR3, the DNA is TGTGCCAGCACCCTCCAGGGGGCGGACACTGAAGCTTTCTTT. It is translated as CASTLQGADTEAFF.